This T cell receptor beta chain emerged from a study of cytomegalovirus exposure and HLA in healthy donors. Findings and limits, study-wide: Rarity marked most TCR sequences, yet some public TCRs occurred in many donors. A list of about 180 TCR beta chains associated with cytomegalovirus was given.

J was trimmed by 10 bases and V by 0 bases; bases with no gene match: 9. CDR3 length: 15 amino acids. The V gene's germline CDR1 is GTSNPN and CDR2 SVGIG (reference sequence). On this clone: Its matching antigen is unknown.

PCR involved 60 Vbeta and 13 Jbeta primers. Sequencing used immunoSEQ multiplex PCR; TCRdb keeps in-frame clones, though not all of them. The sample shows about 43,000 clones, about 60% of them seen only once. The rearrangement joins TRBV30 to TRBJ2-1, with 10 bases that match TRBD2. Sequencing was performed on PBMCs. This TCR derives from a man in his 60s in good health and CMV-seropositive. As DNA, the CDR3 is TGTGCCTGGAGTGTACGGCTAGCGGGAGAAAGAGAGCAGTTCTTC. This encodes CAWSVRLAGEREQFF.